This T cell receptor (beta chain) appears in the sequencing data of a study of PD-1 blockade in classical Hodgkin lymphoma. Study-wide results and caveats: Reported baseline diversity: healthy donors highest, relapsed/refractory patients lowest. Partial responders and progressors had significantly lower baseline TCR diversity.

V shed 4 bases and J shed 2 bases, with 18 bases lying between them. This CDR3 has 16 residues. Per germline, CDR1 SGHRS and CDR2 YFSETQ. Assay used: immunoSEQ multiplex PCR; TCRdb lists only in-frame clones, some missing. The sample has thousands of clones, approximately 83% seen once. Each patient experienced a relapse that followed autologous stem cell transplantation, and brentuximab vedotin exposure varied. The study purified CD4+ T cells from thawed PBMCs using magnetic negative selection. A remark on this clone: Its specificity is unknown.

The rearrangement uses TRBV5-1 and TRBJ2-5, with TRBD2 as a possible D gene (7 bases). This sequence was found in a human donor with classical Hodgkin lymphoma. The input for sequencing was CD4+ T cells from blood, taken at baseline. The CDR3 region has the DNA TGCGCCAGCAGCGGGGGGGGCCCAGCGGGGCAAGAGACCCAGTACTTC. It translates to CASSGGGPAGQETQYF.